Listed below are T cell receptor beta chains from one sample, sequenced in a study of T cell repertoires in ileal Crohn's disease. Sequencing was performed with immunoSEQ multiplex PCR; in TCRdb, only in-frame clones are kept and a portion is missing. The sample lists 13,000 or so clones, about three quarters seen once, with around 4.4% in the top ten. The source material was ileal tissue. Receptors were obtained from an adult with Crohn's disease. Each CDR3 is given with its conserved first and last residue. The D gene is left open where the match is weak. Expanded clones are given a class, and other clones once, few, many or no size at all.

j_call clone_size d_call v_call cdr3_aa cdr3_nt
TRBJ1-2 . . TRBV25-1 CASRAQRGYGYTF TGTGCCAGCAGGGCCCAAAGGGGCTATGGCTACACCTTC
TRBJ1-2 . TRBD1 TRBV5-1 CASREGTGSYGYTF TGCGCCAGCAGGGAGGGGACAGGGAGCTATGGCTACACCTTC
TRBJ2-5 . TRBD1 TRBV5-1 CASHKDRGGTQYF TGCGCCAGCCACAAGGACAGGGGGGGGACCCAGTACTTC
TRBJ1-1 few . TRBV29-1 CSGRQVNTEAFF TGCAGCGGGAGACAGGTAAACACTGAAGCTTTCTTT
TRBJ1-5 once TRBD1 TRBV19 CASSTGSRGNQPQHF TGTGCCAGTAGCACAGGCTCCAGGGGGAATCAGCCCCAGCATTTT
TRBJ2-1 . TRBD2 TRBV9 CASSPGLGPYNEQFF TGTGCCAGCAGCCCGGGACTAGGCCCTTACAATGAGCAGTTCTTC
TRBJ2-4 few TRBD1 TRBV29-1 CSVGQGDQRKNIQYF TGCAGCGTTGGACAGGGCGACCAACGCAAAAACATTCAGTACTTC
TRBJ2-1 . TRBD2 TRBV6-5 CASRASGSNEQFF TGTGCCAGCAGGGCTAGCGGGAGTAATGAGCAGTTCTTC
TRBJ2-7 . . TRBV11-2 CASSLVPPLARSEQYF TGTGCCAGCAGCTTAGTCCCTCCCTTGGCTCGAAGTGAGCAGTACTTC
TRBJ2-5 . . TRBV11-1 CASSATRETQYF TGTGCCAGCAGCGCGACTAGGGAGACCCAGTACTTC
TRBJ2-3 . . TRBV9 CASSLPAGTTDTQYF TGTGCCAGCAGCCTTCCTGCGGGGACCACAGATACGCAGTATTTT
TRBJ2-5 . . TRBV6-1 CASSELGSPETQYF TGTGCCAGCAGTGAACTAGGATCTCCAGAGACCCAGTACTTC
TRBJ2-1 . TRBD2 TRBV7-8 CASSLATGGGRGEQFF TGTGCCAGCAGCTTAGCGACGGGGGGGGGCCGGGGTGAGCAGTTCTTC
TRBJ2-1 . . TRBV7-8 CASSPMGLSVSGEQFF TGTGCCAGCAGCCCTATGGGGCTCTCTGTCAGTGGTGAGCAGTTCTTC
TRBJ2-3 medium-sized TRBD2 TRBV27 CASSLRLALDTQYF TGTGCCAGCAGTTTAAGACTAGCATTGGATACGCAGTATTTT
TRBJ2-1 . TRBD2 TRBV5-1 CASSLWGSGVGYNEQFF TGCGCCAGCAGCTTGTGGGGTAGCGGGGTGGGATACAATGAGCAGTTCTTC
TRBJ2-1 . TRBD2 TRBV5-4 CASSLDGGSYNEQFF TGTGCCAGCAGCTTGGACGGGGGGTCCTACAATGAGCAGTTCTTC
TRBJ2-5 once . TRBV30 CAWALETQYF TGTGCCTGGGCACTTGAGACCCAGTACTTC
TRBJ1-2 . TRBD1 TRBV4-1 CASSPAGQGNSLDGYTF TGCGCCAGCAGCCCAGCGGGACAGGGAAATAGTTTAGATGGCTACACCTTC
TRBJ1-1 . . TRBV7-7 CASSLGQNTEAFF TGTGCTAGCAGCTTGGGACAGAACACTGAAGCTTTCTTT
TRBJ2-2 . TRBD1 TRBV30 CAQRTGATGELFF TGTGCCCAGAGGACAGGCGCCACCGGGGAGCTGTTTTTT
TRBJ1-5 . TRBD1 TRBV6-1 CASTPDRGLNQPQHF TGTGCCAGCACCCCGGACAGGGGATTAAATCAGCCCCAGCATTTT
TRBJ1-1 . . TRBV5-4 CASSSRARNTEAFF TGTGCCAGCAGCTCGAGGGCTCGGAACACTGAAGCTTTCTTT
TRBJ1-3 . . TRBV6-5 CASRLTGFSGNTIYF TGTGCCAGCAGACTCACAGGCTTCTCTGGAAACACCATATATTTT
TRBJ2-4 . TRBD1 TRBV5-6 CASSRKGGSIQYF TGTGCCAGCAGCCGTAAAGGGGGCAGCATTCAGTACTTC
TRBJ2-2 . . TRBV18 CASSRTDSNTGELFF TGTGCCAGCTCACGGACAGATTCGAACACCGGGGAGCTGTTTTTT
TRBJ2-1 . TRBD2 TRBV6-4 CASSDGGREDHNEQFF TGTGCCAGCAGTGATGGAGGGCGGGAGGACCACAATGAGCAGTTCTTC
TRBJ1-1 . . TRBV6-5 CASNKGAMGTEAFF TGTGCCAGCAATAAAGGGGCCATGGGCACTGAAGCTTTCTTT
TRBJ2-7 few TRBD1 TRBV5-3 CARSPGVGQGAPKRYEQYF TGTGCCAGAAGCCCTGGAGTGGGACAGGGGGCACCGAAACGCTACGAGCAGTACTTC
TRBJ2-5 . . TRBV5-1 CASSLGGGLQETQYF TGCGCCAGCAGCTTGGGGGGGGGCCTCCAAGAGACCCAGTACTTC
TRBJ1-2 . TRBD1 TRBV6-1 CASRSPGQVRYGYTF TGTGCCAGCAGGTCCCCGGGACAGGTGCGCTATGGCTACACCTTC
TRBJ2-2 . TRBD1 TRBV2 CASTTPSGTGDTGELFF TGTGCCAGCACAACCCCCTCCGGGACAGGGGACACCGGGGAGCTGTTTTTT
TRBJ2-7 . . TRBV19 CASSFIDEQYF TGTGCCAGTAGTTTTATCGACGAGCAGTACTTC
TRBJ1-5 . . TRBV6-1 CASRDSPNQPQHF TGTGCCAGCAGGGACTCACCGAATCAGCCCCAGCATTTT
TRBJ2-1 . TRBD1 TRBV7-8 CASSPWGRSRGDREQFF TGTGCCAGCAGCCCGTGGGGGCGATCTAGAGGGGACAGGGAGCAGTTCTTC
TRBJ2-3 . . TRBV5-1 CASSFGTGGSRGPTDTQYF TGCGCCAGCAGCTTTGGAACTGGCGGGTCCCGGGGTCCTACAGATACGCAGTATTTT
TRBJ1-1 . TRBD1 TRBV6-1 CASRTGKYTEAFF TGTGCCAGCAGGACAGGGAAATATACTGAAGCTTTCTTT
TRBJ2-7 . . TRBV21-1 CASSKGTGAYEQYF TGTGCCAGCAGCAAGGGGACAGGTGCATACGAGCAGTACTTC
TRBJ2-3 . . TRBV6-1 CASSVRGGQGYTDTQYF TGTGCCAGCAGTGTCCGCGGTGGCCAGGGGTACACAGATACGCAGTATTTT
TRBJ1-2 . TRBD1 TRBV6-6 CASSYGDRGIGYTF TGTGCCAGCAGTTACGGGGACAGGGGTATTGGCTACACCTTC
TRBJ2-7 . TRBD1 TRBV29-1 CSVRTGEQYF TGCAGCGTTCGGACAGGGGAGCAGTACTTC